The sequence of this T cell receptor (beta chain) was determined in a study of cytomegalovirus exposure and HLA in healthy donors. This clone came up once. This CDR3 has 13 amino acids. Germline CDR1 reads LNHDA; CDR2 reads SQIVND (reference sequence). With 7 bases removed from V and 1 base from J, the gap between germline ends came to 10 bases. PCR employed 60 Vbeta and 13 Jbeta primers. Sequenced by immunoSEQ multiplex PCR; TCRdb stores in-frame clones only, minus some. Of about 120,000 clones listed, 77% are singletons. The sequencing sample was made of PBMCs. The sequence was collected from a man aged 18 to 30 in good health and CMV-seropositive. The chain recombines TRBV19 with TRBJ1-1; tentatively, D is TRBD1 (6 bases). In DNA, the CDR3 is TGTGCCAGTACGTCAGGGGAGAACACTGAAGCTTTCTTT. It specifies CASTSGENTEAFF.